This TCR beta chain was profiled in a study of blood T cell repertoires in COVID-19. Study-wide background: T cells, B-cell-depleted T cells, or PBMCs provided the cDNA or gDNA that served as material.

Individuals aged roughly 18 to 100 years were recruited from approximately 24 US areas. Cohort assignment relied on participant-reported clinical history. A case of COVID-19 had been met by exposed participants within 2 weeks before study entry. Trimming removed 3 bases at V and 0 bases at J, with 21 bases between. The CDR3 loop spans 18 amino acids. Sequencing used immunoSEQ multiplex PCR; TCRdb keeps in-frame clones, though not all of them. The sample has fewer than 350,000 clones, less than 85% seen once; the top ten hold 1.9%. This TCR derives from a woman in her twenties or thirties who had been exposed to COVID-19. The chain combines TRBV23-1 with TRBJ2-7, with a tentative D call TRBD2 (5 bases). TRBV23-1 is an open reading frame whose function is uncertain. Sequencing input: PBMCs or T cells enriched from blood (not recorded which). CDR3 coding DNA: TGCGCCAGCAGTCAGTGGGGTGGGAGAGAGAATTCCTCCTACGAGCAGTACTTC. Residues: CASSQWGGRENSSYEQYF.